This T cell receptor beta chain originates from a study of T cell responses to AZD1222 COVID-19 vaccine. Repertoires were generated with immunoSEQ multiplex PCR, while TCRdb's copy carries only in-frame clones and drops some. The table records under 110,000 clones, roughly 84% of them present only once. The sample in question was peripheral blood, obtained on day 0 of AZD1222 vaccination. The sequence came from an adult in good health.

The CDR3 sequence is CASSERGSSYNEQFF. CDR3 in DNA: TGTGCCAGCTCAGAGCGGGGCAGCTCCTACAATGAGCAGTTCTTC. The chain is built from TRBV7-9 and TRBJ2-1, with TRBD2 identical over 7 bases. The J segment lost 0 bases and the V segment lost 8 bases, leaving 7 bases of the junction unmatched. Germline V gives CDR1 SEHNR, CDR2 FQNEAQ (reference sequence). The CDR3 totals 15 residues.